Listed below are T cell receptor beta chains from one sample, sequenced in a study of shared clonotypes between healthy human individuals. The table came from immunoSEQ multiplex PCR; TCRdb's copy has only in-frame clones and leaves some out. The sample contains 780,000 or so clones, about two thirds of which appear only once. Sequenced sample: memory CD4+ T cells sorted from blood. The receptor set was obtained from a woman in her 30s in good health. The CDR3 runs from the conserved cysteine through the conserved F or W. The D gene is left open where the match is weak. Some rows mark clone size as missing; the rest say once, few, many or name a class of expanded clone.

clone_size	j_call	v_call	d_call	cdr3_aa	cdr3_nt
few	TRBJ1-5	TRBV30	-	CAWSAQGFGNQPQHF	TGTGCCTGGAGTGCACAGGGATTTGGTAATCAGCCCCAGCATTTT
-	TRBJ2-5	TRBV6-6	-	CASSLLGGSQETQYF	TGTGCCAGCAGTCTCCTCGGAGGGAGTCAAGAGACCCAGTACTTC
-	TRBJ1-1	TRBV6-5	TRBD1	CASTLTGDMNTEAFF	TGTGCCAGCACCTTGACAGGGGATATGAACACTGAAGCTTTCTTT
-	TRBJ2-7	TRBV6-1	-	CASSDTPRGYEVPYEQYF	TGTGCCAGCAGTGACACCCCGAGGGGGTATGAAGTCCCCTACGAGCAGTACTTC
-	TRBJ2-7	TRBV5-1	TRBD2	CASSFRLAGGGEQYF	TGCGCCAGCAGCTTCCGACTAGCGGGAGGGGGTGAGCAGTACTTC
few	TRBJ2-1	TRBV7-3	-	CASSLGGASYNEQFF	TGTGCCAGCAGCTTAGGGGGGGCCTCCTACAATGAGCAGTTCTTC
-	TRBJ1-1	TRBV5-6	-	CASSLGVGRGTEAFF	TGTGCCAGCAGCTTGGGAGTCGGCAGGGGTACTGAAGCTTTCTTT
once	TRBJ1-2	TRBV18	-	CASSSDQGAGDGYTF	TGTGCCAGCTCATCGGATCAGGGCGCCGGGGATGGCTACACCTTC
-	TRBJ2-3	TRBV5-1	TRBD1	CASSPGTVPTDTQYF	TGCGCCAGCAGCCCTGGGACAGTTCCCACAGATACGCAGTATTTT
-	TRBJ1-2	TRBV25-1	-	CASSGLWTASNYGYTF	TGTGCCAGCAGTGGCCTTTGGACAGCTTCTAACTATGGCTACACCTTC
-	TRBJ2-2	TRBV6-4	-	CASSDYAEGLSGELFF	TGTGCCAGCAGTGATTATGCGGAGGGCCTTAGCGGGGAGCTGTTTTTT
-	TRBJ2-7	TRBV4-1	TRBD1	CASSFGTGNWYEQYF	TGCGCCAGCAGCTTTGGGACAGGGAATTGGTACGAGCAGTACTTC
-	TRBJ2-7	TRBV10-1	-	CASGRGEVGYEQYF	TGCGCCAGCGGTAGAGGAGAGGTGGGCTACGAGCAGTACTTC
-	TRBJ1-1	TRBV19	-	CASSVDRVNTEAFF	TGTGCCAGTTCAGTCGACCGAGTGAACACTGAAGCTTTCTTT
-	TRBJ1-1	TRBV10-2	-	CASSISDTEAFF	TGCGCCAGCAGTATCTCGGACACTGAAGCTTTCTTT
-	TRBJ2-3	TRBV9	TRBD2	CASSVGRLAGGLPFTDTQYF	TGTGCCAGCAGCGTAGGGAGACTAGCGGGAGGCCTCCCTTTCACAGATACGCAGTATTTT
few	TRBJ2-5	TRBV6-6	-	CASRSGVGGREETQYF	TGTGCCAGCCGAAGCGGCGTGGGGGGTAGGGAAGAGACCCAGTACTTC
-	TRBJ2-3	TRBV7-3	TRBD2	CASSLRLATDTQYF	TGTGCCAGCAGCTTAAGACTAGCGACAGATACGCAGTATTTT
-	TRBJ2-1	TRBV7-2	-	CASSLGSTVYNEQFF	TGTGCCAGCAGCTTAGGGTCCACGGTCTACAATGAGCAGTTCTTC
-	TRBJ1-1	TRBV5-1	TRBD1	CASSRTGRNTEAFF	TGCGCCAGCAGCCGGACAGGGAGGAACACTGAAGCTTTCTTT
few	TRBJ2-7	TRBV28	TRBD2	CASSLGGAGGVWEQYF	TGTGCCAGCAGTTTAGGTGGAGCGGGGGGCGTATGGGAGCAGTACTTC
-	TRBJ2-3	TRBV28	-	CASSPDSVGQKWDTQYF	TGTGCCAGCAGCCCGGACAGTGTCGGGCAGAAGTGGGATACGCAGTATTTT
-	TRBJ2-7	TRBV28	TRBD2	CASSSPLLAGRRPEQYF	TGTGCCAGCAGTTCCCCGCTACTAGCGGGACGACGCCCCGAGCAGTACTTC
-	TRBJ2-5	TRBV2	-	CASNRQGNQETQYF	TGTGCCAGCAACCGACAAGGGAACCAAGAGACCCAGTACTTC
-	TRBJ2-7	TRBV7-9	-	CASSSDTYEQYF	TGTGCCAGCAGCTCCGACACGTACGAGCAGTACTTC
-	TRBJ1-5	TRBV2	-	CASSKKGRAQHF	TGTGCCAGCAGCAAAAAGGGGAGGGCCCAGCATTTT
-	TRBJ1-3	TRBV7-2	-	CASSHGGGSGNTIYF	TGTGCCAGCAGCCACGGGGGGGGTTCTGGAAACACCATATATTTT
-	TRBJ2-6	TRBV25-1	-	CASSVDSASSGANVLTF	TGTGCCAGCAGTGTAGACAGTGCTAGCTCTGGGGCCAACGTCCTGACTTTC
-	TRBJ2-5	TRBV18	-	CASSPTGRETQYF	TGTGCCAGCTCACCAACAGGGAGGGAGACCCAGTACTTC
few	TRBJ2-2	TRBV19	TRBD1	CASRGQGLTGELFF	TGTGCCAGTAGAGGACAGGGGTTGACCGGGGAGCTGTTTTTT
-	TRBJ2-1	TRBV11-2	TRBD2	CASSSASGSFPHSYNEQFF	TGTGCCAGCAGCTCAGCTAGCGGGAGCTTCCCTCACTCCTACAATGAGCAGTTCTTC
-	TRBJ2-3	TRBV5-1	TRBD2	CASSLGLAGSDTQYF	TGCGCCAGCAGCTTGGGACTAGCGGGATCAGATACGCAGTATTTT
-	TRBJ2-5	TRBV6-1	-	CASSALSSRETQYF	TGTGCCAGCAGTGCCCTATCCAGCCGCGAGACCCAGTACTTC
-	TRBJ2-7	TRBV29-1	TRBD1	CSVAQGHEQYF	TGCAGCGTTGCACAGGGGCACGAGCAGTACTTC
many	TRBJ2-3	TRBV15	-	CATSSLPEKGHRTDTQYF	TGTGCCACCAGCAGTTTACCAGAGAAGGGGCATCGGACAGATACGCAGTATTTT
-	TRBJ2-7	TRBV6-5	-	CASSDGTMREQYF	TGTGCCAGCAGTGATGGGACAATGAGAGAGCAGTACTTC
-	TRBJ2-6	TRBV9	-	CASSIGRGANVLTF	TGTGCCAGCAGCATCGGTAGGGGGGCCAACGTCCTGACTTTC
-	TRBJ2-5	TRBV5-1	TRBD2	CASSSRLAGGRGQETQYF	TGCGCCAGCAGCTCCCGACTAGCGGGAGGACGGGGACAAGAGACCCAGTACTTC
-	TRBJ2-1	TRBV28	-	CASVLSWGGEQFF	TGTGCCAGCGTGCTCTCATGGGGCGGTGAGCAGTTCTTC
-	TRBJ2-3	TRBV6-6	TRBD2	CASSTRDYLSTDTQYF	TGTGCCAGCAGTACCAGGGACTACCTCAGCACAGATACGCAGTATTTT
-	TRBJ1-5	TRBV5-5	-	CASSLEGRQPQHF	TGTGCCAGCAGCTTGGAAGGCAGACAGCCCCAGCATTTT
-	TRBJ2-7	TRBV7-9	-	CAIDTSTGVAYEQYF	TGTGCCATCGATACTTCAACGGGAGTGGCCTACGAGCAGTACTTC
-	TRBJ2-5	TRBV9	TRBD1	CASSVGDRQETQYF	TGTGCCAGCAGCGTAGGGGACAGGCAAGAGACCCAGTACTTC
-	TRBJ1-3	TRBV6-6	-	CASSQSQGLSFAIYF	TGTGCCAGCAGTCAGTCCCAGGGCCTCTCCTTCGCCATATATTTT
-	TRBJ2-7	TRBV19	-	CASSMADSYRSYEQYF	TGTGCCAGTAGTATGGCGGACAGTTACCGCTCCTACGAGCAGTACTTC
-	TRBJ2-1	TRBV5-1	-	CASSLLQENNEQFF	TGCGCCAGCAGCTTATTACAGGAAAACAATGAGCAGTTCTTC
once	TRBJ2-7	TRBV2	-	CASSVGTGDYEQYF	TGTGCCAGCAGTGTGGGGACCGGGGATTACGAGCAGTACTTC
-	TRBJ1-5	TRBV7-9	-	CASSLGGRKNQPQHF	TGTGCCAGCAGCTTAGGTGGACGGAAAAATCAGCCCCAGCATTTT
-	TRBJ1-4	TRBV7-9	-	CASSLRGAGEKLFF	TGTGCCAGCAGCCTTCGGGGGGCAGGTGAAAAACTGTTTTTT
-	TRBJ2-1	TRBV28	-	CASSYLGSSQFF	TGTGCCAGCAGTTATTTGGGATCTAGTCAGTTCTTC
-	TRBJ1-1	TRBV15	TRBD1	CATSAQGDTEAFF	TGTGCCACCAGCGCACAGGGGGACACTGAAGCTTTCTTT
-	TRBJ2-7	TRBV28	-	CASGLVGTDYEQYF	TGTGCCAGCGGACTAGTTGGGACAGACTACGAGCAGTACTTC
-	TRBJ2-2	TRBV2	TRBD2	CASSLAGGPTGELFF	TGTGCCAGCTCCCTAGCGGGAGGGCCCACCGGGGAGCTGTTTTTT
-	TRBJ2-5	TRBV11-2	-	CASSSQETQYF	TGTGCCAGCAGCTCGCAGGAGACCCAGTACTTC
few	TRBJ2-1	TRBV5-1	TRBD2	CASSLSAGGLNEQFF	TGCGCCAGCAGCTTGTCAGCGGGAGGGCTGAATGAGCAGTTCTTC
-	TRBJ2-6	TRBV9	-	CASSVAAVRSGANVLTF	TGTGCCAGCAGCGTGGCGGCAGTTCGCTCTGGGGCCAACGTCCTGACTTTC
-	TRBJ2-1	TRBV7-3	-	CASSPQGGNEQFF	TGTGCCAGCAGCCCACAGGGCGGGAATGAGCAGTTCTTC
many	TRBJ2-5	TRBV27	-	CASSSNPGGEATLQETQYF	TGTGCCAGCAGTTCGAACCCCGGAGGGGAGGCCACCCTCCAAGAGACCCAGTACTTC
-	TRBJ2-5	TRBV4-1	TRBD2	CASSQDLTWASGTTPTSAQYF	TGCGCCAGCAGCCAAGACCTCACATGGGCTAGCGGGACTACCCCTACCTCGGCCCAGTACTTC